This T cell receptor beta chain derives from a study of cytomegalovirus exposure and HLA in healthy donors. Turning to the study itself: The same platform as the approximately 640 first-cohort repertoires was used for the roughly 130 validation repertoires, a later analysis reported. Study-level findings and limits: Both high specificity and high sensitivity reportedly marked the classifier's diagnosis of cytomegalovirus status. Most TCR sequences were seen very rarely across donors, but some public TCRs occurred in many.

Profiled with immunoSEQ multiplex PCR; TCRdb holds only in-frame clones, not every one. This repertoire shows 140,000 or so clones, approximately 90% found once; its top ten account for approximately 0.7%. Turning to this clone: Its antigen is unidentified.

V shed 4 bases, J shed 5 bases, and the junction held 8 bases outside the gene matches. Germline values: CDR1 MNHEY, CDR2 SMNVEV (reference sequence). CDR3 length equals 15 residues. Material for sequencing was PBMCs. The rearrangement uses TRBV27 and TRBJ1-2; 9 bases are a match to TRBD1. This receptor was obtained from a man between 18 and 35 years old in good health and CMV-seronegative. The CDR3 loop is CASSWGGQGGYGYTF. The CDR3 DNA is TGTGCCAGCAGTTGGGGGGGACAGGGCGGATATGGCTACACCTTC.